This TCR beta chain was sequenced during a study of T cell responses to AZD1222 COVID-19 vaccine. Libraries were prepared by immunoSEQ multiplex PCR; TCRdb keeps only in-frame clonotypes and omits some of them. The sample has about 270,000 clones, approximately 94% seen once. A remark on this clone: No antigen is known for it.

This CDR3 region has 15 residues. V lost 3 bases and J lost 7, with 17 bases in between. Per germline, CDR1 SGHNT and CDR2 YYREEE (reference sequence). The study's findings and limits: Donor demographics were predominantly white British with a female majority; clonal diversity may be underestimated. Just a handful of AZD1222 recipients tested seropositive at baseline. In all cases, repertoires were sampled only after the peak T cell response.

Pooling was applied to second doses at about 4 or about 12 weeks. The chain uses TRBV5-4 and TRBJ2-1; tentatively, D is TRBD1 or TRBD2 (5 bases each). This sample comprised peripheral blood, obtained 28 days after the second AZD1222 dose. This clonotype originated in an adult who received the AZD1222 COVID-19 vaccine. CDR3 residues: CASSSPGPSRNEQFF. The CDR3 nucleotides read TGTGCCAGCAGCTCACCGGGACCCTCGCGGAATGAGCAGTTCTTC.